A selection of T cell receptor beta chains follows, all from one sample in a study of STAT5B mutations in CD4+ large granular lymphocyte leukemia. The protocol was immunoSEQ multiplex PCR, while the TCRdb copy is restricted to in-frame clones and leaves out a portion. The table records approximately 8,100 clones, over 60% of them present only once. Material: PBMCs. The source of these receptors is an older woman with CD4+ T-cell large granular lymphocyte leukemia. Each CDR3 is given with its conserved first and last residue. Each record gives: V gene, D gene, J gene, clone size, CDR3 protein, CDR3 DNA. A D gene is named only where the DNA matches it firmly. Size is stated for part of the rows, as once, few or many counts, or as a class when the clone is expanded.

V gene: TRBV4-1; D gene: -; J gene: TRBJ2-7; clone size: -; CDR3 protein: CASSQEGPSSSYEQYF; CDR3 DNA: TGCGCCAGCAGCCAAGAGGGGCCCTCGAGCTCCTACGAGCAGTACTTC
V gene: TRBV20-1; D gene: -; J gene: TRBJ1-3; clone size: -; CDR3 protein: CSALSGNTIYF; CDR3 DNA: TGCAGTGCTCTCTCTGGAAACACCATATATTTT
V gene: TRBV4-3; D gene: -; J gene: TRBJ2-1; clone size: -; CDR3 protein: CASSLSYNEQFF; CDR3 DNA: TGCGCCAGCAGCCTATCATACAATGAGCAGTTCTTC
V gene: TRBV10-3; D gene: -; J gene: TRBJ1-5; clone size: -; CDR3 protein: CAISDLGDQPQHF; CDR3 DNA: TGTGCCATCAGTGATTTGGGGGATCAGCCCCAGCATTTT
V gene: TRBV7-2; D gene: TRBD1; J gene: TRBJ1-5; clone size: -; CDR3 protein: CASNRQGEGQPQHF; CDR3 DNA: TGTGCCAGCAACCGACAGGGGGAAGGTCAGCCCCAGCATTTT
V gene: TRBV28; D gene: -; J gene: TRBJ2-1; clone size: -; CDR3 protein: CASHGGYNEQFF; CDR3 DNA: TGTGCCAGCCATGGGGGGTACAATGAGCAGTTCTTC
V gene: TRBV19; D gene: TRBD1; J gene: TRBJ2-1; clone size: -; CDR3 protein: CASSVTGGRNEQFF; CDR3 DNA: TGTGCCAGTAGTGTCACAGGGGGACGGAATGAGCAGTTCTTC
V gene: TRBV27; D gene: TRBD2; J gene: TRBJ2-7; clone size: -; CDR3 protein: CASSISGGRARYEQYF; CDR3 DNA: TGTGCCAGCAGTATCTCTGGCGGGAGGGCCAGGTACGAGCAGTACTTC
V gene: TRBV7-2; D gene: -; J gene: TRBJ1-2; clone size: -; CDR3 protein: CASSLGGFPTGDGYTF; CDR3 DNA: TGTGCCAGCAGCTTAGGGGGGTTTCCCACGGGGGATGGCTACACCTTC
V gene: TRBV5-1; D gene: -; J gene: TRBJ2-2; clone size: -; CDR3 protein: CASSLEGAGELFF; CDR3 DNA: TGCGCCAGCAGCTTGGAGGGGGCCGGGGAGCTGTTTTTT
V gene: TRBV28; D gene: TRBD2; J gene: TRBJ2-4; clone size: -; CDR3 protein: CASSFLAGEWDIQYF; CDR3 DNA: TGTGCCAGCAGTTTCCTAGCGGGAGAATGGGACATTCAGTACTTC
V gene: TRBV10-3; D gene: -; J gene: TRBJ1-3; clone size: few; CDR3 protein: CAISSGGSGNTIYF; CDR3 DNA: TGTGCCATCAGCTCCGGCGGGTCTGGAAACACCATATATTTT
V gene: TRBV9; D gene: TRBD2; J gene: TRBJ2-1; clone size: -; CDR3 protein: CASSLRASGSYNEQFF; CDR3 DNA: TGTGCCAGCAGCCTCCGGGCTAGCGGGAGCTACAATGAGCAGTTCTTC
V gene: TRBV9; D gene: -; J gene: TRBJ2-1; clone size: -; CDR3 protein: CASSVEGLGEQFF; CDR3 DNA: TGTGCCAGCAGCGTAGAGGGGCTTGGTGAGCAGTTCTTC
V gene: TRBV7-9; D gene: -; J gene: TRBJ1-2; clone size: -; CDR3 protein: CASSFPPLRVGYTF; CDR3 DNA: TGTGCCAGCAGCTTTCCCCCCCTACGCGTGGGCTACACCTTC
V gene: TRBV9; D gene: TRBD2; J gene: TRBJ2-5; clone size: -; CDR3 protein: CASSVGGGQETQYF; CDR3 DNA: TGTGCCAGCAGCGTAGGGGGGGGCCAAGAGACCCAGTACTTC
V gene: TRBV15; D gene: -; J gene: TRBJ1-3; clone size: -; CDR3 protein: CATSRGGASSGNTIYF; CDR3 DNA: TGTGCCACCAGCAGAGGGGGGGCGAGCTCTGGAAACACCATATATTTT
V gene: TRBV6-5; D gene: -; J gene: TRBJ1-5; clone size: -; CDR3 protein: CASSYGGNQPQHF; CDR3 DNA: TGTGCCAGCAGTTACGGGGGCAATCAGCCCCAGCATTTT
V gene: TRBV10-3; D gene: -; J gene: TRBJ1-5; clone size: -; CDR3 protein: CAISESRGDQPQHF; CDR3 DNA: TGTGCCATCAGTGAGTCTAGGGGGGATCAGCCCCAGCATTTT
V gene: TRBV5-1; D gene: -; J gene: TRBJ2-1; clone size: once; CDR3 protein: CASSLADPSYNEQFF; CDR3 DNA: TGCGCCAGCAGCTTAGCGGACCCCTCCTACAATGAGCAGTTCTTC
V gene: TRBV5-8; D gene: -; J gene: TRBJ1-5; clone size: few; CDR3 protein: CASSLNPGGHSNQPQHF; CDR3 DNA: TGTGCCAGCAGTCTCAACCCTGGAGGGCATAGCAATCAGCCCCAGCATTTT
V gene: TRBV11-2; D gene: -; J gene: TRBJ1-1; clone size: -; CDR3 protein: CASSTGGAGTEAFF; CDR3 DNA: TGTGCCAGCAGTACGGGGGGTGCGGGCACTGAAGCTTTCTTT
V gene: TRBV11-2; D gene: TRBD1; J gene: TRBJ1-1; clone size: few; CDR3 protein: CASSLAGGDTEAFF; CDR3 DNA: TGTGCCAGCAGCTTAGCAGGGGGGGACACTGAAGCTTTCTTT
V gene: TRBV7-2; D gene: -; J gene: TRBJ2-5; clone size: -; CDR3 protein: CASSDTRGSSANQETQYF; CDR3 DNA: TGTGCCAGCAGCGACACCCGAGGGTCTAGCGCGAACCAAGAGACCCAGTACTTC
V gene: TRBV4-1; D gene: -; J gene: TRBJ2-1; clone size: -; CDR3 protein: CASSFRGTLGNEQFF; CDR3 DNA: TGCGCCAGCAGCTTTAGAGGGACCTTAGGAAATGAGCAGTTCTTC
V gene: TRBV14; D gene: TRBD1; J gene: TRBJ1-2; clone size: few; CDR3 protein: CASSPTGGEYYGYTF; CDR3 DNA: TGTGCCAGCAGCCCGACAGGGGGCGAATACTATGGCTACACCTTC
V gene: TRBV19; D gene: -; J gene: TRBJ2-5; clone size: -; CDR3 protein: CASSIWTEQETQYF; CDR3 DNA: TGTGCCAGTAGTATCTGGACGGAGCAAGAGACCCAGTACTTC
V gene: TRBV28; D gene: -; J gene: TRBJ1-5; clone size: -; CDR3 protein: CASRPNRVQPQHF; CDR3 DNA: TGTGCCAGCAGACCCAACAGGGTTCAGCCCCAGCATTTT
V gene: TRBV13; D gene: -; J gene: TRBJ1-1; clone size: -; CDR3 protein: CASSLGQPMGRNTEAFF; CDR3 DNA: TGTGCCAGCAGCTTAGGGCAGCCTATGGGGCGGAACACTGAAGCTTTCTTT
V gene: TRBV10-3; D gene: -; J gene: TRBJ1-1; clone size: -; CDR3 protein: CAISDGVIGFGAFF; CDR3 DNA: TGTGCCATCAGTGATGGTGTAATCGGCTTCGGGGCTTTCTTT
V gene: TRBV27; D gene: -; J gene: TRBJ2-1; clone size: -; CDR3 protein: CASSLLSDIYNEQFF; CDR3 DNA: TGTGCCAGCAGTTTATTGTCGGACATTTACAATGAGCAGTTCTTC